This T cell receptor beta chain was captured in a study of blood T cell repertoires in COVID-19. Turning to the study itself: Researchers got acute and convalescent COVID-19 samples from the United States, Italy and Spain. The analysed material was cDNA or gDNA that came from T cells, B-cell-depleted T cells, or PBMCs.

Under the authors' procedure: Estimates of nucleated cell counts were drawn from the amplification of reference gene primers. Sequenced by immunoSEQ multiplex PCR; TCRdb stores in-frame clones only, minus some. Clone size and the V and J calls come from that table; the DNA yielded D and trimming. Of almost 95,000 clones in the sample, around nine tenths are singletons; the top ten hold 15% to 20%. Seattle patient enrollment occurred during active infection, with longitudinal follow-up thereafter. Trimming took 4 bases from V and 2 from J, leaving 12 bases between them. Germline V lookup: CDR1 KGHSH, CDR2 LQKENI. CDR3 length: 15 residues. This clone was counted a single time.

The sequencing sample was made of peripheral blood. The genes are TRBV18 and TRBJ1-5; no clear D gene. This sequence originates from a woman aged 60-75 years with COVID-19, enrolled during active disease. The CDR3 is CASSLVGRGNQPQHF. The CDR3 DNA follows: TGTGCCAGCTCACTGGTCGGGAGAGGCAATCAGCCCCAGCATTTT.